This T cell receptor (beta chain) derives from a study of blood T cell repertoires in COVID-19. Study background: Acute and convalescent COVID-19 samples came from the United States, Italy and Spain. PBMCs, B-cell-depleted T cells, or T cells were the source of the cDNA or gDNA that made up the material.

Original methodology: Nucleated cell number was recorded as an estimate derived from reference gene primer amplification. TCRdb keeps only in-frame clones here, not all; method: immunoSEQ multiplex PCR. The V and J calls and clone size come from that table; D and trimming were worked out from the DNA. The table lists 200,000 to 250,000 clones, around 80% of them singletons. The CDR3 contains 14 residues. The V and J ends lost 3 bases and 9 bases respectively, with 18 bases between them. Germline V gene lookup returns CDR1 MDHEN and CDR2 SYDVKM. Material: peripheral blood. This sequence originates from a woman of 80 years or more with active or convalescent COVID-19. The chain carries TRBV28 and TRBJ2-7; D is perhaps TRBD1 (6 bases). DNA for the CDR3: TGTGCCAGCAGTTTTTCGGACAGCCCCCTGGGGCAGTACTTC. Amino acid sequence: CASSFSDSPLGQYF. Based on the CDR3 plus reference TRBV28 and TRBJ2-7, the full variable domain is DVKVTQSSRYLVKRTGEKVFLECVQDMDHENMFWYRQDPGLGLRLIYFSYDVKMKEKGDIPEGYSVSREKKERFSLILESASTNQTSMYLCASSFSDSPLGQYFGPGTRLTVT.